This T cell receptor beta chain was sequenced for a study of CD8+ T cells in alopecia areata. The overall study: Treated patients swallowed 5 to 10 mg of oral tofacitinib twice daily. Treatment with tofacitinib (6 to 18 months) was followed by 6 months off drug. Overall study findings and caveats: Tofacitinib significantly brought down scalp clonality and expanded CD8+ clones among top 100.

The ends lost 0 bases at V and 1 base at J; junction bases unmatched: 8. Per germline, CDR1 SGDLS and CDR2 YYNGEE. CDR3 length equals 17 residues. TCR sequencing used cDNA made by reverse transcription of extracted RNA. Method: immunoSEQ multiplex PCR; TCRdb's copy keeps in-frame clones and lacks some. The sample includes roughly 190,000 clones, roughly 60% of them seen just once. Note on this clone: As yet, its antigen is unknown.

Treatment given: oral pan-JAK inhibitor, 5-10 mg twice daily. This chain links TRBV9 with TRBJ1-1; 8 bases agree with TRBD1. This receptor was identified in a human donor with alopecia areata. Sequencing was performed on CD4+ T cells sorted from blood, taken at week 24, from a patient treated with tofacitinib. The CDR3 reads CASSVDATGVWNTEAFF. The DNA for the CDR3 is TGTGCCAGCAGCGTAGACGCGACAGGGGTGTGGAACACTGAAGCTTTCTTT. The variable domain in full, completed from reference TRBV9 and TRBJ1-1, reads DSGVTQTPKHLITATGQRVTLRCSPRSGDLSVYWYQQSLDQGLQFLIQYYNGEERAKGNILERFSAQQFPDLHSELNLSSLELGDSALYFCASSVDATGVWNTEAFFGQGTRLTVV.